The 12 T cell receptor beta chains given below trace back to one sample, sequenced in a study of regulatory dendritic cells for organ transplantation. Sorted T cells were CFSE-labeled and cultured 4 to 5 days with allogeneic regulatory or mature dendritic cells at 1:10. This table comes from immunoSEQ multiplex PCR, and its TCRdb copy is limited to in-frame clones, with some not included. The repertoire includes fewer than 15,000 clones, roughly 73% of them detected once, and 0.9% to 1.2% sits in the top ten. Their target antigens are unknown. Sequenced: naive CD8+ T cells from blood cultured with regulatory dendritic cells. Subset: CD45RA+ naive T cells. The receptors here all came from a human donor in good health.

The chain is built from TRBV7-9 and TRBJ2-5; 15 bases line up with TRBD2. There are 16 residues in the CDR3. The V and J ends lost 5 bases and 2 bases, in that order; junction bases with no gene match: 3. Germline loops: CDR1 SEHNR, CDR2 FQNEAQ (reference sequence). The CDR3 loop is CASSPGTSGGQETQYF. For the CDR3, the DNA is TGTGCCAGCAGCCCGGGGACTAGCGGGGGGCAAGAGACCCAGTACTTC.

This rearrangement joins TRBV6-5 to TRBJ2-5, with no clear D. The CDR3 loop spans 11 amino acids. The germline V gene has CDR1 MNHEY and CDR2 SVGAGI. V lost 3 bases, J lost 5 bases, and 4 bases lay in between. The CDR3 region has the DNA TGTGCCAGCAGTTATCATGAGACCCAGTACTTC. As protein: CASSYHETQYF.

This clone ranks as medium-sized. The V call is TRBV9, the J call TRBJ2-3, with D maybe TRBD2 (7 bases). The V end lost 4 bases, the J end lost 2 bases, and 17 bases lay between the germline ends. Germline lookup yields CDR1 SGDLS and CDR2 YYNGEE. The CDR3 loop spans 16 amino acids. Written as DNA, the CDR3 is TGTGCCAGCAGCTTCTTAAGGGGGGGGGTCACAGATACGCAGTATTTT. Its translation is CASSFLRGGVTDTQYF.

The chain employs TRBV6-5 and TRBJ2-7; tentatively, D is TRBD2 (6 bases). The CDR3 runs 15 residues. Germline V gene lookup returns CDR1 MNHEY and CDR2 SVGAGI. Between the trimmed V and J ends, which lost 0 bases and 0 bases, there was a span of 9 bases. The CDR3 is CASSYSAGSSYEQYF. The DNA for the CDR3 is TGTGCCAGCAGTTACTCGGCCGGGAGCTCCTACGAGCAGTACTTC.

The rearrangement links TRBV19 to TRBJ1-2; no clear D gene. The V end lost 5 bases, the J end lost 3 bases, and 13 bases lay between the germline ends. The V gene's germline CDR1 is LNHDA and CDR2 SQIVND (reference sequence). This CDR3 comprises 14 residues. This CDR3 reads CASSFSYGDYGYTF. The CDR3 bases are TGTGCCAGTAGTTTTAGTTACGGAGACTATGGCTACACCTTC.

V is TRBV7-9 and J is TRBJ1-5; TRBD1 agrees at 7 bases. V dropped 4 bases and J dropped 6; count of bases not matched to a gene: 6. The CDR3 runs 14 residues. Germline loops: CDR1 SEHNR, CDR2 FQNEAQ (reference sequence). The CDR3 DNA follows: TGTGCCAGCAGCTCTGGACAGGCGGGTCAGCCCCAGCATTTT. Its translation is CASSSGQAGQPQHF. The complete variable domain, with remaining parts taken from reference TRBV7-9 and TRBJ1-5, reads DTGVSQNPRHKITKRGQNVTFRCDPISEHNRLYWYRQTLGQGPEFLTYFQNEAQLEKSRLLSDRFSAERPKGSFSTLEIQRTEQGDSAMYLCASSSGQAGQPQHFGDGTRLSIL.

This chain links TRBV6-5 with TRBJ2-7; D perhaps matches TRBD1 (5 bases). Trimming shortened V by 8 bases and J by 6 bases, and 17 bases separated the two germline ends. The CDR3 covers 13 residues. Germline values: CDR1 MNHEY, CDR2 SVGAGI. The CDR3 is CASSTGPWGEQYF. For the CDR3, the DNA is TGTGCCAGCTCCACAGGCCCATGGGGCGAGCAGTACTTC.

V and J are TRBV9 and TRBJ2-6; the D is unclear. V was trimmed by 6 bases and J by 2 bases, leaving 6 bases between them. The CDR3 spans 13 residues. Germline lookup yields CDR1 SGDLS and CDR2 YYNGEE. The CDR3 sequence is CASTPAGANVLTF. The CDR3 DNA follows: TGTGCCAGCACCCCGGCTGGGGCCAACGTCCTGACTTTC.

The genes are TRBV11-2 and TRBJ1-1; D not certain. Germline lookup yields CDR1 SGHAT and CDR2 FQNNGV. CDR3 length: 13 residues. V was pared by 2 bases and J by 6 bases, with 10 bases between. The CDR3 region is CASSLSGIPEAFF. DNA of the CDR3: TGTGCCAGCAGCTTATCGGGGATCCCTGAAGCTTTCTTT.

In its sample, this clone was seen a few times. This chain uses TRBV7-3 with TRBJ2-1; TRBD2 matches at 10 bases. CDR1 is SGHTA, CDR2 FQGTGA, per germline. The CDR3 consists of 16 residues. With V trimmed by 1 base and J by 1 base, 1 base remained unmatched. CDR3 sequence reads: CASSLKLAGSYNEQFF. As DNA, the CDR3 is TGTGCCAGCAGCTTAAAACTAGCGGGGTCCTACAATGAGCAGTTCTTC.

This rearrangement joins TRBV27 to TRBJ2-3; D uncertain. V was cut by 0 bases and J by 4 bases, with 14 bases left in between. Germline V lookup: CDR1 MNHEY, CDR2 SMNVEV (reference sequence). The CDR3 extends over 16 amino acids. The CDR3 region is CASSLSPQYEADTQYF. For the CDR3, the DNA is TGTGCCAGCAGTTTATCCCCACAGTATGAAGCAGATACGCAGTATTTT.

The chain is built from TRBV5-3 and TRBJ1-4, with TRBD1 as a possible D gene (6 bases). TRBV5-3 is known as an ORF, though its function is uncertain. Trimming took 4 bases from V and 7 from J, leaving 11 bases between them. The CDR3 is made up of 13 amino acids. CDR3 protein: CARSRDNIEKLFF. CDR3 nucleotides: TGTGCCAGAAGCAGGGACAATATTGAAAAACTGTTTTTT.